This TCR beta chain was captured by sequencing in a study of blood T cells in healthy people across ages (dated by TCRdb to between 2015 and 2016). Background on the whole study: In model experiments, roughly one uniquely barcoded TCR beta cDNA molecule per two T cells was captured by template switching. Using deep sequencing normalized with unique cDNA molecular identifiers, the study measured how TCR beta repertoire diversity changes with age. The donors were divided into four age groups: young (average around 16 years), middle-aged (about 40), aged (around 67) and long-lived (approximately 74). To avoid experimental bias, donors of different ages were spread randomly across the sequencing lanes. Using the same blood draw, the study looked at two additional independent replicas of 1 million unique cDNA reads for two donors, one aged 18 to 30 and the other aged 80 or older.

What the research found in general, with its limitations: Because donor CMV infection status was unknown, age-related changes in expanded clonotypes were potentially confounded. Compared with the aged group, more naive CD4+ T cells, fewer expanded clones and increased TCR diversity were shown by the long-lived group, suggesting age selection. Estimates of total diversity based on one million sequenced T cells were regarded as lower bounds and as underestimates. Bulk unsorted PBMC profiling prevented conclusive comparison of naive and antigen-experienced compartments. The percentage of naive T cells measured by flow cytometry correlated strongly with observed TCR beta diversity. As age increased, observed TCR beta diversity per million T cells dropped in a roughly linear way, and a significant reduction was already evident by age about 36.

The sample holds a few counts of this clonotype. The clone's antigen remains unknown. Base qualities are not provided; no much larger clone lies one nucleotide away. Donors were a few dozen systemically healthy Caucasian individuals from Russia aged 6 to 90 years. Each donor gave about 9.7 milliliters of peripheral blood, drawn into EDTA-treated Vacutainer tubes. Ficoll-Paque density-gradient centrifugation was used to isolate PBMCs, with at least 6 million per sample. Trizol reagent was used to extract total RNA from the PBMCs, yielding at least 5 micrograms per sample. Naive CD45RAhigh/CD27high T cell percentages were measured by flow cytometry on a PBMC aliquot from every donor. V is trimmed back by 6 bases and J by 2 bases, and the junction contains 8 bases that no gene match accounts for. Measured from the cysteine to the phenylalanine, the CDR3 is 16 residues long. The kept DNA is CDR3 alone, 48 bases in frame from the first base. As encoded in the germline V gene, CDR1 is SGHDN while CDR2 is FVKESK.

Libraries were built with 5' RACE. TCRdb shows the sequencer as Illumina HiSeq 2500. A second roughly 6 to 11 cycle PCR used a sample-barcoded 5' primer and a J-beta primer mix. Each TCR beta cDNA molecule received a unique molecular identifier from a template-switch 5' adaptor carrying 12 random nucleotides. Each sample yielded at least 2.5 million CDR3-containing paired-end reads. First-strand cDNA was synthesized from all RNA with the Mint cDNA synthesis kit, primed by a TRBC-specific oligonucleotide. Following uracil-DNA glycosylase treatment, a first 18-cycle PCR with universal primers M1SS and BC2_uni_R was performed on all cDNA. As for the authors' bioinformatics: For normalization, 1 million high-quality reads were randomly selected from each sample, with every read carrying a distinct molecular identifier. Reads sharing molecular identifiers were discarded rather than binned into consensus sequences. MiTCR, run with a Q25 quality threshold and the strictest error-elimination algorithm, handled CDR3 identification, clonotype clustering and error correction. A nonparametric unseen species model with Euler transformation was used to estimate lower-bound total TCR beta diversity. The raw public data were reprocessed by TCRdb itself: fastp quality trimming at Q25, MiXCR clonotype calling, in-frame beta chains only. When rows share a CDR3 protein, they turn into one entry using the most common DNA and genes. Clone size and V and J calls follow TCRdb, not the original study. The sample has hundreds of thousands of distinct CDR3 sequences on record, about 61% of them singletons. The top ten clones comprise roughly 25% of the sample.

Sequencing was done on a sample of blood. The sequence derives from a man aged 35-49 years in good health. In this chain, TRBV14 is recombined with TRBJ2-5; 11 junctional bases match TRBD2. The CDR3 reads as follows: CASRPGLAGIQETQYF. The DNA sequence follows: TGTGCCAGCAGGCCTGGACTAGCGGGCATACAAGAGACCCAGTACTTC.